This T cell receptor beta chain derives from a study of T cell responses to AZD1222 COVID-19 vaccine. Whole-study findings and limits: Repertoire sampling happened only post peak T cell response. Seropositivity was recorded at baseline in only six AZD1222 recipients.

CDR1 is KGHSH, CDR2 LQKENI, per germline. V was shortened by 4 bases and J by 4 bases, with 19 bases between the two germline ends. The CDR3 extends over 16 amino acids. In regard to this clone: No antigen is known for it.

Sequencing was performed with immunoSEQ multiplex PCR; in TCRdb, only in-frame clones are kept and a portion is missing. The sample records some 98,000 clones, around nine tenths being singletons. Material: peripheral blood, obtained 28 days after the second AZD1222 dose. The chain carries TRBV18 and TRBJ1-1; D perhaps matches TRBD1 (5 bases). The sequence was obtained from an adult who received the AZD1222 COVID-19 vaccine. CDR3 in DNA: TGTGCCAGCTCACTGAGGGACGACGGATCAAGCACTGAAGCTTTCTTT. Amino acid sequence: CASSLRDDGSSTEAFF.